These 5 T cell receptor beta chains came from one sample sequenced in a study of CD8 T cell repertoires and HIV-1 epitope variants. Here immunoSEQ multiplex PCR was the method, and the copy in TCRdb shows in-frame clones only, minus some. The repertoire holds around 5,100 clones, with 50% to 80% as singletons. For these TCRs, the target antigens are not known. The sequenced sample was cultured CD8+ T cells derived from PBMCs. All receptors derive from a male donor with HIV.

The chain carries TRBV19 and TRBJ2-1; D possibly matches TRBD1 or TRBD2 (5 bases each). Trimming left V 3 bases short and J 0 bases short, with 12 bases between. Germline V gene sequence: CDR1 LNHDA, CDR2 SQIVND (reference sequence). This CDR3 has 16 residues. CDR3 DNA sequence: TGTGCCAGTAGTATTGGGGGAGCGTTCTCCTACAATGAGCAGTTCTTC. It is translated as CASSIGGAFSYNEQFF.

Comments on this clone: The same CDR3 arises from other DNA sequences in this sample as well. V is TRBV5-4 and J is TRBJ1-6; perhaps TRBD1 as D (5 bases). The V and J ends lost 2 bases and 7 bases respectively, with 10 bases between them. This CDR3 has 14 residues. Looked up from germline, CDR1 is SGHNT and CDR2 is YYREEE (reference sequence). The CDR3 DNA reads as TGTGCCAGCAGCTTCCGGGGGGGGAATTCACCCCTCCACTTT. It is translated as CASSFRGGNSPLHF.

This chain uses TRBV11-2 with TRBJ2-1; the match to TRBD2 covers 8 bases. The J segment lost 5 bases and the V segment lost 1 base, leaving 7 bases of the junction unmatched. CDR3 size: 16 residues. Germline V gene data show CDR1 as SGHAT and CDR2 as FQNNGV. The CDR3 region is CASSLGSGGPNNEQFF. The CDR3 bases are TGTGCCAGCAGCTTAGGGTCGGGAGGGCCGAACAATGAGCAGTTCTTC.

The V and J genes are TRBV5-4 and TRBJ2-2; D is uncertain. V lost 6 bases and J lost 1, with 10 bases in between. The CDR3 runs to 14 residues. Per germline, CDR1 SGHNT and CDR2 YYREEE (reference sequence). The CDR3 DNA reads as TGTGCCAGCACCTCGTCCGAGAACACCGGGGAGCTGTTTTTT. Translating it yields CASTSSENTGELFF. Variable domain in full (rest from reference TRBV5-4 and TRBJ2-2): ETGVTQSPTHLIKTRGQQVTLRCSSQSGHNTVSWYQQALGQGPQFIFQYYREEENGRGNFPPRFSGLQFPNYSSELNVNALELDDSALYLCASTSSENTGELFFGEGSRLTVL.

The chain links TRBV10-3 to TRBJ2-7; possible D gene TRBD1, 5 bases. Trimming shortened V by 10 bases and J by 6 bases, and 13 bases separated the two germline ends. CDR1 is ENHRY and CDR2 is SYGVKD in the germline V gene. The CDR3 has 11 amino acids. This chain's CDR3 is CATSDIAEQYF. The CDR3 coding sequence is TGTGCCACGTCGGACATCGCCGAGCAGTACTTC.